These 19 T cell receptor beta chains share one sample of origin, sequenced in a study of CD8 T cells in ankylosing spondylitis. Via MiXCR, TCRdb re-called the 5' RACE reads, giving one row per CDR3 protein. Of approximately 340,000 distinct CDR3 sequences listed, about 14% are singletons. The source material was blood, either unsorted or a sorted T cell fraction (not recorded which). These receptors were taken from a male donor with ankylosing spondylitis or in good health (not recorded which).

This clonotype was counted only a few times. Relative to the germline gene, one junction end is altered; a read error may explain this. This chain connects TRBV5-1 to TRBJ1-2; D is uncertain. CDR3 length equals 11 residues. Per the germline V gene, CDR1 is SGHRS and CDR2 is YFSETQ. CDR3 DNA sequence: TGCGCCAGCAGCTTGGCCTGGCAGATCGCCTTC. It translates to CASSLAWQIAF.

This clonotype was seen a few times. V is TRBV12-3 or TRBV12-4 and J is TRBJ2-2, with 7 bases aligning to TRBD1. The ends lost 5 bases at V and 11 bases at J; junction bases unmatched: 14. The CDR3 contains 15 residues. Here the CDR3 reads CASSLRPGQTSELFF. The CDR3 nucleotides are TGTGCCAGCAGTCTTCGTCCGGGACAGACGAGCGAGCTGTTTTTT.

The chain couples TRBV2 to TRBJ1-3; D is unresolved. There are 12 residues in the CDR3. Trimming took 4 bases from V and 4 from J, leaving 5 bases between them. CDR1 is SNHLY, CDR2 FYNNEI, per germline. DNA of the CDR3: TGTGCCAGCAGTGTTGACGGAAACACCATATATTTT. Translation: CASSVDGNTIYF.

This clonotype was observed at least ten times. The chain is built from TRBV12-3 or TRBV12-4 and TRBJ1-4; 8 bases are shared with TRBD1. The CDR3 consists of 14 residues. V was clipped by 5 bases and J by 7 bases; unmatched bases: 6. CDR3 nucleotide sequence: TGTGCCAGCAGTACAGGGGGAGGCGGTGAAAAACTGTTTTTT. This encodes CASSTGGGGEKLFF.

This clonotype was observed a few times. CDR3 sequence: CASSYSIRGGEQFF. CDR3 nucleotides: TGTGCCAGCAGTTACTCGATAAGGGGTGGTGAGCAGTTCTTC. This rearrangement joins TRBV6-5 to TRBJ2-1, with TRBD1 as a possible D gene (5 bases). The CDR3 has 14 residues. Germline V CDR1 and CDR2: MNHEY, SVGAGI. Trimming stripped 0 bases from V and 9 bases from J, with 12 bases between.

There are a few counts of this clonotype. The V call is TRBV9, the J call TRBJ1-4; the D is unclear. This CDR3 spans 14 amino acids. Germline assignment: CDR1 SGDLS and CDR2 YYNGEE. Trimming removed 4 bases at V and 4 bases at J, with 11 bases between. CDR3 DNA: TGTGCCAGCAGCCCCGCCCAGTTTAATGAAAAACTGTTTTTT. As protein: CASSPAQFNEKLFF.

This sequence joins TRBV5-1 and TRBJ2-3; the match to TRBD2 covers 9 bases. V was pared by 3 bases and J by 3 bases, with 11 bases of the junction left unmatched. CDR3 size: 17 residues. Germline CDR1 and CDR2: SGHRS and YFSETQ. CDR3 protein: CASSYDGVAGATDTQYF. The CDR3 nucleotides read TGCGCCAGCAGCTACGACGGGGTAGCGGGAGCGACAGATACGCAGTATTTT.

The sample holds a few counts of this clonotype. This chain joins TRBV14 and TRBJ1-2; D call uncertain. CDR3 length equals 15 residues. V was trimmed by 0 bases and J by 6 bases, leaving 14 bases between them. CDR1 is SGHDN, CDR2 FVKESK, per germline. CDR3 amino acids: CASSQDVSGLHGYTF. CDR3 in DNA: TGTGCCAGCAGCCAAGATGTGTCAGGCCTTCATGGCTACACCTTC.

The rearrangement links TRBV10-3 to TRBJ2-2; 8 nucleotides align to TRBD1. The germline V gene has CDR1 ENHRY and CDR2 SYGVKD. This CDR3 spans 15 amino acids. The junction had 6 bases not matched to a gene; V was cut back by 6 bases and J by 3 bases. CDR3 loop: CAIRDRESYTGELFF. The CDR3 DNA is TGTGCCATCAGGGACAGGGAGAGTTACACCGGGGAGCTGTTTTTT.

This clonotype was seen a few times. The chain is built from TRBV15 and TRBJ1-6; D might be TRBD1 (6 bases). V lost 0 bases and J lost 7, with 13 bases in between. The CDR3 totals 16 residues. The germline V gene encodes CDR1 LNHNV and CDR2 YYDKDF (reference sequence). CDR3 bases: TGTGCCACCAGCAGAGATCGTGGGGGCGGGAATTCACCCCTCCACTTT. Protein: CATSRDRGGGNSPLHF.

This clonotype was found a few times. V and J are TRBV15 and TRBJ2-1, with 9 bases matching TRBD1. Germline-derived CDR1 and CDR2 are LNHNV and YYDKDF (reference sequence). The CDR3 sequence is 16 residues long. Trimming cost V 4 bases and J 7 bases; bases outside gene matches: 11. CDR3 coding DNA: TGTGCCACCAGCACTCACGGGGACAGGGTAGGGAATGAGCAGTTCTTC. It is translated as CATSTHGDRVGNEQFF. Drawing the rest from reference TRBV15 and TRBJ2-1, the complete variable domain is DAMVIQNPRYQVTQFGKPVTLSCSQTLNHNVMYWYQQKSSQAPKLLFHYYDKDFNNEADTPDNFQSRRPNTSFCFLDIRSPGLGDTAMYLCATSTHGDRVGNEQFFGPGTRLTVL.

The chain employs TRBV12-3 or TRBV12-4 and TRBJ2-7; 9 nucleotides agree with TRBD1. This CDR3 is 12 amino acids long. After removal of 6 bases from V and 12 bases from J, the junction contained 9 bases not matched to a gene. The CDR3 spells CASSAGQGNSYF. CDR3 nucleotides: TGTGCCAGCAGCGCGGGACAGGGTAATTCGTACTTC.

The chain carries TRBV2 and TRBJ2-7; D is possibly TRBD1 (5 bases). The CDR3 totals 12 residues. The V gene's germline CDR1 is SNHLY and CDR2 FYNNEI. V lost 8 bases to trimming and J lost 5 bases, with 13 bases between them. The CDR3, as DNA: TGTGCCAGCGGACCGCAGGGTCACGAGCAGTACTTC. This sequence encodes CASGPQGHEQYF. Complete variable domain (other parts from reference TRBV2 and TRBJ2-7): EPEVTQTPSHQVTQMGQEVILRCVPISNHLYFYWYRQILGQKVEFLVSFYNNEISEKSEIFDDQFSVERPDGSNFTLKIRSTKLEDSAMYFCASGPQGHEQYFGPGTRLTVT.

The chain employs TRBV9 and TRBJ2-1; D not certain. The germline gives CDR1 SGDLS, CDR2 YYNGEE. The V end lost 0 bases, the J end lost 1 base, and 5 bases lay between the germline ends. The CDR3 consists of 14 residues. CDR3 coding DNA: TGTGCCAGCAGCGTAGAAGGTTCCTACAATGAGCAGTTCTTC. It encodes CASSVEGSYNEQFF.

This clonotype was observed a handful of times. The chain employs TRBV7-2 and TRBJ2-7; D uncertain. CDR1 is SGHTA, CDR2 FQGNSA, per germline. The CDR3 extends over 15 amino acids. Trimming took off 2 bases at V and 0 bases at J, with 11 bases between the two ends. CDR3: CASSLISGHSYEQYF. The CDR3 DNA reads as TGTGCCAGCAGCTTAATCAGTGGCCACTCCTACGAGCAGTACTTC.

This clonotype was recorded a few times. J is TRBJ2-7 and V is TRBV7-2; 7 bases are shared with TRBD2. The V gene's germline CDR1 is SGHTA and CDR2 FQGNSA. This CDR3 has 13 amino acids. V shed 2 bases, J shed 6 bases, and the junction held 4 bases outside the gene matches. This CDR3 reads CASSLRREVEQYF. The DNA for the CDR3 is TGTGCCAGCAGCTTACGTCGGGAGGTCGAGCAGTACTTC.

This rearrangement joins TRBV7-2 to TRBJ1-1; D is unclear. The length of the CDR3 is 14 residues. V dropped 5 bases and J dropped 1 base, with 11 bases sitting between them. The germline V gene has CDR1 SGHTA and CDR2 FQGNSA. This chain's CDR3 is CASSPQWGNTEAFF. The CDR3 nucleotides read TGTGCCAGCAGCCCTCAATGGGGGAACACTGAAGCTTTCTTT.

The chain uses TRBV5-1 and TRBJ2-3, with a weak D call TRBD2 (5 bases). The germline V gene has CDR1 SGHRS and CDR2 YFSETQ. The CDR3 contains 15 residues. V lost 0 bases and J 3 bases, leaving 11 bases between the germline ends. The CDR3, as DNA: TGCGCCAGCAGCTTGGAAAGGGAGAGAACAGATACGCAGTATTTT. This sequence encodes CASSLERERTDTQYF.

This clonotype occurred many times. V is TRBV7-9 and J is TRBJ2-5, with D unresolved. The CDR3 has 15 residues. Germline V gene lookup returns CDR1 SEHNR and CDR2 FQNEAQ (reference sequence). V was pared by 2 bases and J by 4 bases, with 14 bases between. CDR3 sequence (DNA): TGTGCCAGCAGCTTAAGGGCTCAGTACACAGAGACCCAGTACTTC. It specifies CASSLRAQYTETQYF. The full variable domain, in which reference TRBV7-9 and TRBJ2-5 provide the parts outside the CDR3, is DTGVSQNPRHKITKRGQNVTFRCDPISEHNRLYWYRQTLGQGPEFLTYFQNEAQLEKSRLLSDRFSAERPKGSFSTLEIQRTEQGDSAMYLCASSLRAQYTETQYFGPGTRLLVL.